This is a list of T cell receptor beta chains from one sample in a study of blood T cell repertoires in COVID-19. Assay used: immunoSEQ multiplex PCR; TCRdb lists only in-frame clones, some missing. The sample consists of 200,000 to 300,000 clones, roughly nine tenths of them appearing once. Sequencing was performed on peripheral blood. These receptors all come from a man in his 60s who had recovered from COVID-19. Both conserved end residues are part of each CDR3. A D gene is named only where the DNA matches it firmly. Not every row has a clone size; where given, it reads once, few, many or a size class.

D	J	V	size	CDR3	DNA
-	TRBJ2-3	TRBV19	-	CASSTNSGNPTDTQYF	TGTGCCAGTAGTACAAATTCCGGGAACCCCACAGATACGCAGTATTTT
-	TRBJ1-1	TRBV5-4	-	CASSLGSGTEAFF	TGTGCCAGCAGCTTGGGCTCGGGGACTGAAGCTTTCTTT
-	TRBJ2-6	TRBV29-1	-	CSVEDTGQGGSGANVLTF	TGCAGCGTTGAAGATACGGGGCAGGGAGGATCTGGGGCCAACGTCCTGACTTTC
-	TRBJ2-5	TRBV6-5	-	CASSYSPGQQTQYF	TGTGCCAGCAGTTACTCCCCGGGACAACAGACCCAGTACTTC
TRBD2	TRBJ2-1	TRBV5-4	-	CASSLVGLAIPGSYNEQFF	TGTGCCAGCAGCTTGGTGGGACTAGCGATCCCCGGCTCCTACAATGAGCAGTTCTTC
TRBD2	TRBJ2-7	TRBV6-5	few	CASSWERGGPYEQYF	TGTGCCAGCAGTTGGGAGCGGGGGGGTCCCTACGAGCAGTACTTC
TRBD1	TRBJ2-7	TRBV29-1	-	CSATTGTGNYEQYF	TGCAGCGCCACGACCGGGACAGGGAACTACGAGCAGTACTTC
-	TRBJ1-1	TRBV5-1	-	CASSLKTGFNTEAFF	TGCGCCAGCAGCTTGAAAACAGGTTTCAACACTGAAGCTTTCTTT
TRBD1	TRBJ1-5	TRBV6-1	-	CASSEVPDRGHQPQHF	TGTGCCAGCAGTGAAGTGCCAGACAGGGGGCATCAGCCCCAGCATTTT
-	TRBJ2-1	TRBV24-1	-	CATALGGYNEQFF	TGTGCCACCGCTTTGGGGGGTTACAATGAGCAGTTCTTC
TRBD1	TRBJ1-6	TRBV13	-	CASSSSNRGYSPLHF	TGTGCCAGCAGCTCCTCTAACAGGGGGTATTCACCCCTCCACTTT
TRBD1	TRBJ1-1	TRBV3-1/TRBV3-2	-	CASSPMRRGLVNSEAFF	TGTGCCAGCAGCCCCATGAGGAGGGGGCTCGTCAACTCTGAAGCTTTCTTT
TRBD2	TRBJ2-3	TRBV3-1/TRBV3-2	-	CASEPGTSPLSQYF	TGTGCCAGCGAGCCCGGGACTAGCCCTCTTTCGCAGTATTTT
-	TRBJ2-3	TRBV19	-	CASRPAERDTQYF	TGTGCCAGTAGACCAGCGGAGAGGGATACGCAGTATTTT
-	TRBJ2-7	TRBV19	-	CASSISGAYEQYF	TGTGCCAGTAGTATTTCCGGTGCCTACGAGCAGTACTTC
-	TRBJ2-1	TRBV5-6	once	CASSPDYFNEQFF	TGTGCCAGCAGCCCAGACTACTTCAATGAGCAGTTCTTC